The 12 T cell receptor beta chains reported below all come from one sample, sequenced in a study of T cell changes during pregnancy in multiple sclerosis. Using immunoSEQ multiplex PCR, the repertoire was profiled, and TCRdb retains in-frame clones only, with some absent. The sample records approximately 50,000 clones, about 94% being singletons. The specimen was CD4+ T cells from peripheral blood mononuclear cells, collected after pregnancy. Receptors originate from a female donor with multiple sclerosis, enrolled in a pregnancy study.

This clone has just a few counts. V usage is TRBV4-2 and J usage is TRBJ2-7, with 8 bases matching TRBD1. V lost 1 base to trimming and J lost 13 bases; unmatched junction nucleotides: 3. This CDR3 has 11 residues. CDR1 and CDR2 from the germline V gene are LGHNA and YNFKEQ. The CDR3 sequence: CASSQGTGFYF. Here the CDR3 DNA reads TGTGCCAGCAGCCAAGGGACAGGGTTTTACTTC.

The rearrangement uses TRBV11-2 and TRBJ1-4; possible D gene TRBD1, 5 bases. V was trimmed by 3 bases and J by 6 bases, leaving 14 bases between them. Germline V lookup: CDR1 SGHAT, CDR2 FQNNGV. The CDR3 has 15 residues. CDR3 DNA: TGTGCCAGCAGCTTCTCGGACACGCTTTATGAAAAACTGTTTTTT. Protein product: CASSFSDTLYEKLFF.

The chain joins TRBV11-2 to TRBJ2-2, with D uncertain. The CDR3 is 14 residues long. The germline V gene encodes CDR1 SGHAT and CDR2 FQNNGV. The V end was cut by 1 base, the J end by 7 bases, with 10 bases between. The CDR3 DNA is TGTGCCAGCAGCTTAGGAGACATCTTCGGGGAGCTGTTTTTT. The encoded protein is CASSLGDIFGELFF. Together with reference TRBV11-2 and TRBJ2-2, the CDR3 gives the full variable domain: EAGVAQSPRYKIIEKRQSVAFWCNPISGHATLYWYQQILGQGPKLLIQFQNNGVVDDSQLPKDRFSAERLKGVDSTLKIQPAKLEDSAVYLCASSLGDIFGELFFGEGSRLTVL.

This chain uses TRBV19 with TRBJ1-5; no definite D call. From germline, CDR1 is LNHDA and CDR2 SQIVND (reference sequence). The CDR3 is 12 residues long. With 2 bases removed from V and 9 bases from J, the gap between germline ends came to 8 bases. CDR3 sequence (DNA): TGTGCCAGTAGTATACGCGATCCGCCCCAGCATTTT. Its translation: CASSIRDPPQHF.

The chain links TRBV28 to TRBJ1-1; 9 bases are shared with TRBD1. The CDR3 totals 17 residues. V shed 5 bases, J shed 5 bases, and the junction held 15 bases outside the gene matches. In germline, CDR1 is MDHEN, CDR2 SYDVKM. The CDR3 reads CASSLGTGSVVVTEAFF. CDR3 DNA sequence: TGTGCCAGCAGTCTCGGGACAGGGTCTGTTGTAGTGACTGAAGCTTTCTTT.

In its sample, this clone was seen once. The gene calls are TRBV6-1 and TRBJ1-5; D is ambiguous. The CDR3 totals 15 residues. From germline, CDR1 is MNHNS and CDR2 SASEGT. V dropped 8 bases and J dropped 2 bases, with 16 bases sitting between them. The CDR3 DNA is TGTGCCAGCGAGCGAGGTGGTTTTGGCAATCAGCCCCAGCATTTT. It is translated as CASERGGFGNQPQHF.

The chain employs TRBV13 and TRBJ1-2; D is possibly TRBD1 (5 bases). This CDR3 contains 13 residues. Looked up from germline, CDR1 is PRHDT and CDR2 is FYEKMQ (reference sequence). V lost 2 bases to trimming and J lost 4 bases, with 8 bases between them. CDR3 nucleotides: TGTGCCAGCAGCTTACGACAGACCTATGGCTACACCTTC. Translation gives CASSLRQTYGYTF.

This rearrangement joins TRBV27 to TRBJ1-1; 9 bases map to TRBD1. Germline CDR1 is MNHEY and CDR2 is SMNVEV (reference sequence). The CDR3 contains 16 residues. The J segment lost 4 bases and the V segment lost 5 bases, leaving 11 bases of the junction unmatched. CDR3 region: CASSRPTGGGFTEAFF. CDR3 bases: TGTGCCAGCAGTCGGCCGACAGGGGGTGGGTTCACTGAAGCTTTCTTT.

The chain combines TRBV4-1 with TRBJ2-3; 15 nucleotides line up with TRBD2. Germline CDR1 and CDR2: MGHRA and YSYEKL. Trimming took 3 bases from V and 9 from J; bases not matched to a gene: 7. CDR3 size: 16 residues. The CDR3 loop reads CASSHPGLAGGPTQYF. The CDR3 DNA is TGCGCCAGCAGCCACCCCGGACTAGCGGGAGGGCCAACGCAGTATTTT.

The DNA of the CDR3 is TGTGCCAGCAGTTATCTGACTAGCGTCTATGAGCAGTACTTC. It translates to CASSYLTSVYEQYF. The chain employs TRBV6-1 and TRBJ2-7, with TRBD2 matching over 8 bases. The CDR3 contains 14 residues. Per the germline V gene, CDR1 is MNHNS and CDR2 is SASEGT. V lost 5 bases, J lost 7 bases, and 10 bases stayed unmatched.

This chain uses TRBV19 with TRBJ1-1, with 7 bases aligning to TRBD1. J lost 4 bases, V lost 6 bases, and 14 bases had no gene match. Germline CDR1 LNHDA, CDR2 SQIVND (reference sequence). The CDR3 covers 16 residues. CDR3 residues: CASRPGQKGAGTEAFF. CDR3 bases: TGTGCCAGTAGACCGGGACAGAAGGGGGCGGGCACTGAAGCTTTCTTT. The full variable domain, rest sourced from reference TRBV19 and TRBJ1-1, is DGGITQSPKYLFRKEGQNVTLSCEQNLNHDAMYWYRQDPGQGLRLIYYSQIVNDFQKGDIAEGYSVSREKKESFPLTVTSAQKNPTAFYLCASRPGQKGAGTEAFFGQGTRLTVV.

This clone was counted ten times or more. The chain carries TRBV5-4 and TRBJ1-1, with D possibly being TRBD1 (6 bases). Germline V gene lookup returns CDR1 SGHNT and CDR2 YYREEE (reference sequence). V was clipped by 2 bases and J by 0 bases, with 8 bases between them. The CDR3 has 14 residues. The CDR3, as DNA: TGTGCCAGCAGCTTCGGACAGCTGAACACTGAAGCTTTCTTT. This gives the protein CASSFGQLNTEAFF.